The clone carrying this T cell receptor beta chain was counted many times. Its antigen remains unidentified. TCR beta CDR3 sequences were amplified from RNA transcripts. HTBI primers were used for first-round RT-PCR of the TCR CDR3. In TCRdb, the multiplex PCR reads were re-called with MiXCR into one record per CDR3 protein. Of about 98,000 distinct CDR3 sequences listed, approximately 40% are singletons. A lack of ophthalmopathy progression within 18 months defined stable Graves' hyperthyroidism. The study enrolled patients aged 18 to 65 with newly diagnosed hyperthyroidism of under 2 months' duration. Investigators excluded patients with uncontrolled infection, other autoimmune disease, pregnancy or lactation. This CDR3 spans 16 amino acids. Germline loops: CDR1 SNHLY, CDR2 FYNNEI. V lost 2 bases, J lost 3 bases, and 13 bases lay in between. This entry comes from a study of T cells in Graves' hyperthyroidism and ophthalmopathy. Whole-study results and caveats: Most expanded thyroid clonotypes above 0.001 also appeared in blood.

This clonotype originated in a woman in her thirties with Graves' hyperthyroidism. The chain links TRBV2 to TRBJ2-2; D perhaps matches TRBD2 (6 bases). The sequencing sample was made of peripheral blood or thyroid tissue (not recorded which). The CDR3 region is CASSETRDSYTGELFF. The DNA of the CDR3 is TGTGCCAGCAGTGAAACCCGGGACTCCTACACCGGGGAGCTGTTTTTT.